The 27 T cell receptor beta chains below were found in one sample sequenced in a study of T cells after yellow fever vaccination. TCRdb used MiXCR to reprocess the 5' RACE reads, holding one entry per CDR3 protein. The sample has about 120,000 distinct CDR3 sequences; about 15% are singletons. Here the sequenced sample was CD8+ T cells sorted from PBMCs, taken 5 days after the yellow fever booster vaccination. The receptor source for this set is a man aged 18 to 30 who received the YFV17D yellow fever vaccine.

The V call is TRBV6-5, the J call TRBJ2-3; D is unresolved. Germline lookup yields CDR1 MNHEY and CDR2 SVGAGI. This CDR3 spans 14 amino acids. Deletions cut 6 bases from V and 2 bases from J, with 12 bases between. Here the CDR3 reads CASRGIRTTDTQYF. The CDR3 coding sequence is TGTGCCAGCAGAGGGATACGTACCACAGATACGCAGTATTTT.

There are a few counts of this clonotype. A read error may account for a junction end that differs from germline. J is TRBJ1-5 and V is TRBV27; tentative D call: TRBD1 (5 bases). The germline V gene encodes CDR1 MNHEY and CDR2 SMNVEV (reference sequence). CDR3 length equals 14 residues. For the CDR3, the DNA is TGTGCCAGCAGTTTATCAGTACAGGCCACATCCCTAACTTTT. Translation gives CASSLSVQATSLTF.

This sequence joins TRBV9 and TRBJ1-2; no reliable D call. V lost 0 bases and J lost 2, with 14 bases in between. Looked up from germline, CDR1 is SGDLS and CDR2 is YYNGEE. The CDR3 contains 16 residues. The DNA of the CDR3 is TGTGCCAGCAGCGTAGGTCACCGGGCGGGGAACTATGGCTACACCTTC. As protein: CASSVGHRAGNYGYTF.

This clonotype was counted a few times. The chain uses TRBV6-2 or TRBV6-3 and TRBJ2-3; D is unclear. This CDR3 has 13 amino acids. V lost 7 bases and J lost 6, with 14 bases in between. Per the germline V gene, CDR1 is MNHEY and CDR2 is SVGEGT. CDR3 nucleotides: TGTGCCAGCAATCTCCGAGGTGGGGATACGCAGTATTTT. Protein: CASNLRGGDTQYF.

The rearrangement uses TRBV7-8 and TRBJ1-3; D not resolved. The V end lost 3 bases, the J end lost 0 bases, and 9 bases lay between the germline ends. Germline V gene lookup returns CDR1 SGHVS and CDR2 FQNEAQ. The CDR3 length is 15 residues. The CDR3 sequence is CASSLSVYSGNTIYF. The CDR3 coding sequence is TGTGCCAGCAGCTTGTCGGTATACTCTGGAAACACCATATATTTT.

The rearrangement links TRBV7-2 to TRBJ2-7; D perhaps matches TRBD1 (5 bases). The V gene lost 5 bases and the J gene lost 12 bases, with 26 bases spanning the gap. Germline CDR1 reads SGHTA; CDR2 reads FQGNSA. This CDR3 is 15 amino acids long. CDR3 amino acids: CASSGERQRGRGMYF. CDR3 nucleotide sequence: TGTGCCAGCAGCGGCGAGAGACAGCGAGGACGCGGAATGTACTTC. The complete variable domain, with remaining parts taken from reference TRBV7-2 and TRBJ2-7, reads GAGVSQSPSNKVTEKGKDVELRCDPISGHTALYWYRQSLGQGLEFLIYFQGNSAPDKSGLPSDRFSAERTGGSVSTLTIQRTQQEDSAVYLCASSGERQRGRGMYFGPGTRLTVT.

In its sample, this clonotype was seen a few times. The CDR3 region has the DNA TGCAGTGCTAGAGATCGCCAATACTACGAGCAGTACTTC. It encodes CSARDRQYYEQYF. V is TRBV20-1 and J is TRBJ2-7; D gene ambiguous. Trimming left V 0 bases short and J 3 bases short, with 9 bases between. The CDR3 contains 13 residues. Germline values: CDR1 DFQATT, CDR2 SNEGSKA (reference sequence).

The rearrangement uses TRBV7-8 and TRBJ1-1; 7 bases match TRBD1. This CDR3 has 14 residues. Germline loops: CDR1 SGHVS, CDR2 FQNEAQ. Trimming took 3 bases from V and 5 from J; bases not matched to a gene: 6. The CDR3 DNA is TGTGCCAGCAGCTTCGGAGGGGGCAGGACTGAAGCTTTCTTT. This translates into CASSFGGGRTEAFF.

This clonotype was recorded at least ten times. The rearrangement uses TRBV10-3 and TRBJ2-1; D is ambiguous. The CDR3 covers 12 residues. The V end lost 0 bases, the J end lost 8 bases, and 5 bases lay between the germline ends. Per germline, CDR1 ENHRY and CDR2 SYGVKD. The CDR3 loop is CAISESIYEQFF. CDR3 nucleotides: TGTGCCATCAGTGAGTCGATTTATGAGCAGTTCTTC.

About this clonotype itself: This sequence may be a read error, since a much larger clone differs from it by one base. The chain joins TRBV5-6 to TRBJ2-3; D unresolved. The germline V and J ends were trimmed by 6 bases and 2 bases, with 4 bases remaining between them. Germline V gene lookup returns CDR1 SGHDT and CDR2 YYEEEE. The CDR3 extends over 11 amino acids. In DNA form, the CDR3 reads TGTGCCAGCACCTCCACAGATACGCAGTATTTT. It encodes CASTSTDTQYF. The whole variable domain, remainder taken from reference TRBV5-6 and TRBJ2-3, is DAGVTQSPTHLIKTRGQQVTLRCSPKSGHDTVSWYQQALGQGPQFIFQYYEEEERQRGNFPDRFSGHQFPNYSSELNVNALLLGDSALYLCASTSTDTQYFGPGTRLTVL.

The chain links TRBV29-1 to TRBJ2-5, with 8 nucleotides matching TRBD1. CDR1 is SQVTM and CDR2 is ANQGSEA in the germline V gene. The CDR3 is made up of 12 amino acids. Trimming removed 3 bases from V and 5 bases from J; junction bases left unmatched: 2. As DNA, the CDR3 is TGCAGCGTTGACGGGACAGGCGAGACCCAGTACTTC. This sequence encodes CSVDGTGETQYF.

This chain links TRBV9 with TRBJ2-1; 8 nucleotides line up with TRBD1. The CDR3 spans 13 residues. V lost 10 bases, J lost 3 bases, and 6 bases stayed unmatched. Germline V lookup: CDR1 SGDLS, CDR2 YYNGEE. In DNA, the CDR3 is TGTGCCTCCGGACAGGGCATCTACAATGAGCAGTTCTTC. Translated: CASGQGIYNEQFF.

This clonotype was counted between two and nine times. The CDR3 nucleotides read TGTGCCAGCAGTTTAGGTGACGGTTTAGCCAAAAACATTCAGTACTTC. Translated: CASSLGDGLAKNIQYF. The V call is TRBV27, the J call TRBJ2-4; no definite D call. CDR3 size: 16 residues. V was shortened by 2 bases and J by 0 bases, with 11 bases between the two germline ends. Germline CDR1 MNHEY, CDR2 SMNVEV (reference sequence).

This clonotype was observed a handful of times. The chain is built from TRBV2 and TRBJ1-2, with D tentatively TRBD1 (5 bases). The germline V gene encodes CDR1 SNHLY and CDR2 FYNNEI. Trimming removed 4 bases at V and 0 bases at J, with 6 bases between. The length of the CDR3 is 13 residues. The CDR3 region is CASSAQANYGYTF. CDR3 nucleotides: TGTGCCAGCAGTGCACAGGCTAACTATGGCTACACCTTC.

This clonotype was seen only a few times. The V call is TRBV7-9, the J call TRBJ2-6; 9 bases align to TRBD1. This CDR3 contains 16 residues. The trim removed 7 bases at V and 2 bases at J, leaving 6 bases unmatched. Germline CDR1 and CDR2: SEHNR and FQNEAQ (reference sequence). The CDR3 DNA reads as TGTGCCAGCACCGGGACAGGGAAGGCTGGGGCCAACGTCCTGACTTTC. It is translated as CASTGTGKAGANVLTF.

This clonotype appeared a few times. CDR3 sequence reads: CARFYGPGEPYEQYF. The CDR3 nucleotides are TGCGCCAGATTCTACGGACCTGGGGAACCCTACGAGCAGTACTTC. This chain joins TRBV10-2 and TRBJ2-7; D not resolved. Germline V gene lookup returns CDR1 WSHSY and CDR2 SAAADI. The CDR3 loop spans 15 amino acids. V was pared by 9 bases and J by 2 bases, with 20 bases between.

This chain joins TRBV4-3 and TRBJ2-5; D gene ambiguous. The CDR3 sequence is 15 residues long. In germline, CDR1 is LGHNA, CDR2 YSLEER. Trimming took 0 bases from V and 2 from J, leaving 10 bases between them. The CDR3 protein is CASSQDGNLQETQYF. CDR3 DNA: TGCGCCAGCAGCCAAGATGGAAACTTACAAGAGACCCAGTACTTC.

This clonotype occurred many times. The CDR3 sequence is CASSLQRGSYNEQFF. Written as DNA, the CDR3 is TGTGCCAGCAGCTTACAGCGTGGCTCCTACAATGAGCAGTTCTTC. V is TRBV7-9 and J is TRBJ2-1; unclear D gene. The CDR3 length is 15 residues. Germline-derived CDR1 and CDR2 are SEHNR and FQNEAQ (reference sequence). V gave up 2 bases and J gave up 0 bases, with 8 bases separating them.

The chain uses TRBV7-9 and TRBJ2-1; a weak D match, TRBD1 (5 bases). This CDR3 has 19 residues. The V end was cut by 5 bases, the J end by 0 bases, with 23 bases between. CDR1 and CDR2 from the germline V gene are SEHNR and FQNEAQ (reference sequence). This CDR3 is CASSPAAGKVWGSYNEQFF. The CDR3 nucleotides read TGTGCCAGCAGCCCGGCGGCAGGGAAGGTTTGGGGCTCCTACAATGAGCAGTTCTTC.

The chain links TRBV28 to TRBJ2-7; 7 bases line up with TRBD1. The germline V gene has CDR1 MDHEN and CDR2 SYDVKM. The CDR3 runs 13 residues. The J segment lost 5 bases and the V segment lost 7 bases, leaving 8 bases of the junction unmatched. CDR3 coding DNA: TGTGCCAGCAACAAGGACAGGTCCCACGAGCAGTACGTC. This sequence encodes CASNKDRSHEQYV.

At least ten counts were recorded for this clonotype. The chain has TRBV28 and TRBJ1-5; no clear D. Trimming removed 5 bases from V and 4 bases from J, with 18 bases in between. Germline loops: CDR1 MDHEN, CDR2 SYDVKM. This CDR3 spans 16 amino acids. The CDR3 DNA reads TGTGCCAGCAGTAGAAGGCAGCCCCTTTCTAATCAGCCCCAGCATTTT. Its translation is CASSRRQPLSNQPQHF.

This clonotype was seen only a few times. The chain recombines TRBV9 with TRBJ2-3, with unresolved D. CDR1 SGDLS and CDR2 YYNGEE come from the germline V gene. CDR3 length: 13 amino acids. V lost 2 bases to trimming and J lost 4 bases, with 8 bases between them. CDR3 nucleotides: TGTGCCAGCAGCGTTGAGCTCTCAGATACGCAGTATTTT. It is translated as CASSVELSDTQYF.

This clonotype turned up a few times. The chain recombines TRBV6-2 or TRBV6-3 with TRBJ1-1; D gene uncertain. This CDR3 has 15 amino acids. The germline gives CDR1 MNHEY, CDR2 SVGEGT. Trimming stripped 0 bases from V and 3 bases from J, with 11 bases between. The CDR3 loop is CASSYSLWQDTEAFF. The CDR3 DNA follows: TGTGCCAGCAGTTACTCGTTATGGCAGGACACTGAAGCTTTCTTT.

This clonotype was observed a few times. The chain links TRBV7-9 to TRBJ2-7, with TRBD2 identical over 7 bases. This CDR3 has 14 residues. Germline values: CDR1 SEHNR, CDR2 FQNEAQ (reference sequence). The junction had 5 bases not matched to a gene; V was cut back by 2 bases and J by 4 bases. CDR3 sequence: CASSLLAVPYEQYF. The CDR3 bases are TGTGCCAGCAGCTTACTAGCGGTCCCATACGAGCAGTACTTC.

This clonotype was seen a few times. For the CDR3, the DNA is TGTGCCAGCAGCCTCGACACAGGGGCCCTCGGCGAGCAGTACTTC. It is translated as CASSLDTGALGEQYF. This chain links TRBV12-3 or TRBV12-4 with TRBJ2-7; 7 bases line up with TRBD1. CDR3 length: 15 amino acids. Trimming removed 6 bases from V and 6 bases from J; junction bases left unmatched: 14.

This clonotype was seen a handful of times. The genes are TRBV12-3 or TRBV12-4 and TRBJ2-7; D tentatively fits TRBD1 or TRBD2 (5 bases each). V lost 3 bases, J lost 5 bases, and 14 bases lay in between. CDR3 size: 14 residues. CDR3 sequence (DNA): TGTGCCAGCAGTTTCGGGACGTGGGCGGACGAGCAGTACTTC. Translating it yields CASSFGTWADEQYF.

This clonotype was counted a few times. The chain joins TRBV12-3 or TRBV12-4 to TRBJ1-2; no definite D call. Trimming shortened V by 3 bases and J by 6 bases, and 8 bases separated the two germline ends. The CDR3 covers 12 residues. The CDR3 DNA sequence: TGTGCCAGCAGTTTCGGCCCAAATGGCTACACCTTC. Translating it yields CASSFGPNGYTF.